Listed below are T cell receptor beta chains from one sample, sequenced in a study of regulatory T cells in long-lasting Graves disease. Via MiXCR, TCRdb re-called the multiplex PCR reads, giving one row per CDR3 protein. Of 400,000 to 500,000 distinct CDR3 sequences in the sample, around 17% are singletons; the top ten hold around a quarter. The sample was also reused in another study, on T cells in Graves' hyperthyroidism and ophthalmopathy.

The sequencing used peripheral blood mononuclear cells (PBMCs), collected at new diagnosis, from a patient treated with antithyroid drugs. The receptor set was obtained from a woman under 30 with Graves disease. Both conserved end residues are part of each CDR3. Fields, in order: clone size, D gene, CDR3 length, J gene, V gene, CDR3 protein, CDR3 DNA. The D gene is left open where the match is weak. The size field is filled for only some rows; it gives once, few, many or a size class.

clone size: many; D gene: -; CDR3 length: 13; J gene: TRBJ2-7; V gene: TRBV12-3/TRBV12-4; CDR3 protein: CASSLNQGYEQYF; CDR3 DNA: TGTGCCAGCAGTTTAAACCAGGGCTACGAGCAGTACTTC
clone size: -; D gene: -; CDR3 length: 13; J gene: TRBJ1-1; V gene: TRBV29-1; CDR3 protein: CSVEDGGGTEAFF; CDR3 DNA: TGCAGCGTTGAAGACGGTGGGGGGACTGAAGCTTTCTTT
clone size: -; D gene: -; CDR3 length: 13; J gene: TRBJ1-2; V gene: TRBV4-1; CDR3 protein: CASSPQEDYGYTF; CDR3 DNA: TGCGCCAGCAGCCCACAGGAAGACTATGGCTACACCTTC
clone size: few; D gene: -; CDR3 length: 15; J gene: TRBJ2-1; V gene: TRBV5-1; CDR3 protein: CASRAGFFSYNEQFF; CDR3 DNA: TGCGCCAGCAGGGCGGGATTCTTCTCCTACAATGAGCAGTTCTTC
clone size: few; D gene: -; CDR3 length: 14; J gene: TRBJ1-5; V gene: TRBV18; CDR3 protein: CASSPIPGNQPQHF; CDR3 DNA: TGTGCCAGCTCACCTATCCCTGGCAATCAGCCCCAGCATTTT
clone size: many; D gene: TRBD1; CDR3 length: 12; J gene: TRBJ1-1; V gene: TRBV5-5; CDR3 protein: CASSSRTGTAFF; CDR3 DNA: TGTGCCAGCAGCTCCCGGACAGGAACGGCTTTCTTT
clone size: few; D gene: TRBD1; CDR3 length: 14; J gene: TRBJ1-2; V gene: TRBV6-1; CDR3 protein: CASSTGQPIHGYTF; CDR3 DNA: TGTGCCAGCAGTACGGGACAGCCTATTCATGGCTACACCTTC
clone size: -; D gene: -; CDR3 length: 13; J gene: TRBJ2-2; V gene: TRBV5-1; CDR3 protein: CASSPRTGGKLFF; CDR3 DNA: TGCGCCAGCAGCCCCCGGACCGGCGGGAAGCTGTTTTTT
clone size: few; D gene: TRBD1; CDR3 length: 16; J gene: TRBJ1-2; V gene: TRBV11-3; CDR3 protein: CASSLSAGGQPPGYTF; CDR3 DNA: TGTGCCAGCAGCTTATCGGCAGGGGGCCAGCCCCCGGGCTACACCTTC
clone size: many; D gene: -; CDR3 length: 12; J gene: TRBJ2-7; V gene: TRBV2; CDR3 protein: CASGGSTYEQYF; CDR3 DNA: TGTGCCAGCGGGGGGTCGACCTACGAGCAGTACTTC
clone size: many; D gene: -; CDR3 length: 13; J gene: TRBJ2-3; V gene: TRBV12-3/TRBV12-4; CDR3 protein: CASSFGDSDTQYF; CDR3 DNA: TGTGCCAGCAGTTTTGGGGATTCAGATACGCAGTATTTT
clone size: -; D gene: -; CDR3 length: 14; J gene: TRBJ1-4; V gene: TRBV5-1; CDR3 protein: CASSGGDGNEKLFF; CDR3 DNA: TGCGCCAGCAGCGGGGGGGACGGCAATGAAAAACTGTTTTTT
clone size: many; D gene: TRBD1; CDR3 length: 14; J gene: TRBJ2-7; V gene: TRBV18; CDR3 protein: CASSAGTGKYEQYF; CDR3 DNA: TGTGCCAGCTCAGCCGGGACAGGGAAGTACGAGCAGTACTTC
clone size: -; D gene: -; CDR3 length: 17; J gene: TRBJ2-7; V gene: TRBV20-1; CDR3 protein: CSARDRGAGNNIYEQYF; CDR3 DNA: TGCAGTGCTAGAGATCGGGGGGCGGGAAATAATATCTACGAGCAGTACTTC
clone size: many; D gene: TRBD1; CDR3 length: 15; J gene: TRBJ1-5; V gene: TRBV5-1; CDR3 protein: CASSLTGVPNEPQHF; CDR3 DNA: TGCGCCAGCAGCTTGACAGGGGTCCCCAATGAGCCCCAGCATTTT
clone size: many; D gene: TRBD2; CDR3 length: 16; J gene: TRBJ2-1; V gene: TRBV5-1; CDR3 protein: CASSLGTSGHPLGQFF; CDR3 DNA: TGCGCCAGCAGCTTGGGGACTAGCGGCCACCCCCTTGGGCAGTTCTTC